This record looks at one T cell receptor beta chain sequence and its context. Trimming removed 8 bases from V and 2 bases from J; junction bases left unmatched: 4. This CDR3 is built from 14 residues. The germline V gene has CDR1 SQVTM and CDR2 ANQGSEA. Authors' analysis steps: Scientists estimated how many nucleated cells there were by amplifying reference gene primers. Clones were sequenced by immunoSEQ multiplex PCR, and TCRdb holds only the in-frame ones, with some missing. V and J calls and clone size come straight from that table; D and trimming were deduced from the DNA. The repertoire holds over 85,000 clones, with nearly 90% as singletons. The entry originates in a study of blood T cell repertoires in COVID-19. Study in general: The analysed material was cDNA or gDNA that came from T cells, B-cell-depleted T cells, or PBMCs.

The specimen was peripheral blood. The rearrangement joins TRBV29-1 to TRBJ2-3, with TRBD2 identical over 13 bases. This receptor was taken from a human donor in a cohort sampled during active COVID-19. CDR3 sequence: CSTTSGRVTDTQYF. For the CDR3, the DNA is TGCAGCACCACTAGCGGGAGGGTCACAGATACGCAGTATTTT.